The clone carrying this T cell receptor beta chain was recorded many times. Its antigen remains unknown. Template material for amplifying TCR beta CDR3 regions consisted of RNA transcripts. Carried out on the TCR CDR3, a first-round RT-PCR used the HTBI primer set. In TCRdb, the multiplex PCR reads were re-called with MiXCR into one record per CDR3 protein. The sample holds 500,000 to 600,000 distinct CDR3 sequences; 16% are singletons and the top ten take approximately 18%. The sample originates from a study of T cells in Graves' hyperthyroidism and ophthalmopathy. Study details: At the time of initial diagnosis and before any treatment, peripheral blood was collected.

Study observations and caveats: Ophthalmopathy, which appeared later, was predicted by the model a median around 6 months before onset.

Trimming took 5 bases from V and 4 from J; bases not matched to a gene: 6. The CDR3 loop spans 15 amino acids. This sequence originates from a woman between 18 and 30 years old with Graves' hyperthyroidism. The specimen was blood. The chain links TRBV12-3 or TRBV12-4 to TRBJ1-2; 11 positions agree with TRBD1. CDR3 loop: CASSPGQGVGYGYTF. In DNA form, the CDR3 reads TGTGCCAGCAGTCCGGGACAGGGGGTTGGCTATGGCTACACCTTC.